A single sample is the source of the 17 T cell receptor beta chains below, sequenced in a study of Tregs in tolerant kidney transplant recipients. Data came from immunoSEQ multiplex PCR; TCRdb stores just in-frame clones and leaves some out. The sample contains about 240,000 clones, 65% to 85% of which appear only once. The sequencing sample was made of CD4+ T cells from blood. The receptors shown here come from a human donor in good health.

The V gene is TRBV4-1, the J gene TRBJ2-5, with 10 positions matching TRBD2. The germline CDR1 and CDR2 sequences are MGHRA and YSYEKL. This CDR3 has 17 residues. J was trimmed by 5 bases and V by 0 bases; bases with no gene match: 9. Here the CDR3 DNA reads TGCGCCAGCAGCCAAGATCCGGAGCGGGGGGGCCGGGAGACCCAGTACTTC. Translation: CASSQDPERGGRETQYF.

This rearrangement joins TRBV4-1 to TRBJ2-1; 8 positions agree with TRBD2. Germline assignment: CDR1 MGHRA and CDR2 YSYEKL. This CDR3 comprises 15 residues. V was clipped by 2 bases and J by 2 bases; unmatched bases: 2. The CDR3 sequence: CASSQLAGPYNEQFF. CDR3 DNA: TGCGCCAGCAGCCAACTAGCGGGTCCCTACAATGAGCAGTTCTTC.

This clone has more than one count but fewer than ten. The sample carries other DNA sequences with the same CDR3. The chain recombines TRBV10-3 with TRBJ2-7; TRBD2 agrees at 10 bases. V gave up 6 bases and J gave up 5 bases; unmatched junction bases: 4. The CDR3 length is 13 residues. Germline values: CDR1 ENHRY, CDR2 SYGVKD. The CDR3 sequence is CAIRGLAGDEQYF. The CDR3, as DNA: TGTGCCATCAGAGGTCTAGCGGGAGACGAGCAGTACTTC.

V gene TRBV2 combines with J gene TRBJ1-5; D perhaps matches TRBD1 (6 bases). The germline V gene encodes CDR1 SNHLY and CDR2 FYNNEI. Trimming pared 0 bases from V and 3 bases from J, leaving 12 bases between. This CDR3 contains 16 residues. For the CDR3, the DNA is TGTGCCAGCAGTGAAGCTCCCGGACAGATCAATCAGCCCCAGCATTTT. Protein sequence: CASSEAPGQINQPQHF.

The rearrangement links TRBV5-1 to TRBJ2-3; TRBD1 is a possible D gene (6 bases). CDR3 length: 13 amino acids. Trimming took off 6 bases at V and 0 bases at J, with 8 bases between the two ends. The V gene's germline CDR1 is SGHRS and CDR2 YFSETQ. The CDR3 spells CASNTGSTDTQYF. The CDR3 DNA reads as TGCGCCAGCAATACAGGGAGCACAGATACGCAGTATTTT.

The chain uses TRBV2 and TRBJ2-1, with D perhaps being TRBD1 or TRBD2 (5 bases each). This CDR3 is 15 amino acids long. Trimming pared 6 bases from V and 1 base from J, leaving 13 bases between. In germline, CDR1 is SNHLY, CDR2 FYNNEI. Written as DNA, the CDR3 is TGTGCCAGCAGATGGGACGAGGGGTCCTACAATGAGCAGTTCTTC. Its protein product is CASRWDEGSYNEQFF.

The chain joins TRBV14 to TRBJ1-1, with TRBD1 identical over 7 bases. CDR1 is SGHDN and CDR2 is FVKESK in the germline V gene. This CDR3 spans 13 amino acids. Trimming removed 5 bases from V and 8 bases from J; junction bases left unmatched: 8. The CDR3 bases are TGTGCCAGCAGCTACAACTTACAGGGGGAAGCTTTCTTT. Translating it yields CASSYNLQGEAFF.

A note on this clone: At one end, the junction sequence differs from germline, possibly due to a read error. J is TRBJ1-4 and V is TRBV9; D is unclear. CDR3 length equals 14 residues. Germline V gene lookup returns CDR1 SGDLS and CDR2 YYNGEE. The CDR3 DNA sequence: TGTGCCGGCAGCCTGGGGAGGGAAGATGAAAAACTGTTTTTT. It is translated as CAGSLGREDEKLFF.

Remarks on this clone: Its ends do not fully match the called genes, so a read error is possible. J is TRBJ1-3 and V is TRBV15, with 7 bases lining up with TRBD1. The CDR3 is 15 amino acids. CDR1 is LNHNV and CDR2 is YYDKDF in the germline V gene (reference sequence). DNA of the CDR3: TGTGGCACCAGCAGAGAAACAGGGGCTGGAAACACCATATATTTT. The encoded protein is CGTSRETGAGNTIYF.

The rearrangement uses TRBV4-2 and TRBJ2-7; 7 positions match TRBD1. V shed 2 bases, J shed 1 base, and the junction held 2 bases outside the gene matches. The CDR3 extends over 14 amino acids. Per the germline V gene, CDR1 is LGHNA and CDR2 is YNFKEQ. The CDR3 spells CASSQPGQSYEQYF. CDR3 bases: TGTGCCAGCAGCCAACCGGGACAGTCCTACGAGCAGTACTTC.

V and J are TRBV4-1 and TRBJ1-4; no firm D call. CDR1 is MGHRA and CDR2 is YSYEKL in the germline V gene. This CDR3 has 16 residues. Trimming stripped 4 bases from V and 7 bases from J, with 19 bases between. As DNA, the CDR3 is TGCGCCAGCAGCCTAGGTGACCGGGGAAGAGGTGAAAAACTGTTTTTT. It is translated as CASSLGDRGRGEKLFF.

The CDR3 protein is CASSWGPGGSQPQHF. In DNA, the CDR3 is TGTGCCAGCAGCTGGGGGCCCGGGGGAAGTCAGCCCCAGCATTTT. The J gene is TRBJ1-5, the V gene TRBV5-6; D might be TRBD1 (6 bases). The CDR3 spans 15 residues. Germline CDR1 reads SGHDT; CDR2 reads YYEEEE. V lost 3 bases and J 6 bases, leaving 16 bases between the germline ends.

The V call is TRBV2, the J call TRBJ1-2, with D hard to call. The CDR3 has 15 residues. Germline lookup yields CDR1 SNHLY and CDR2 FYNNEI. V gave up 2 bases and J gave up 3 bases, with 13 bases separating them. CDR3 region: CASSERRPAYYGYTF. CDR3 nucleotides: TGTGCCAGCAGTGAACGGCGGCCGGCCTACTATGGCTACACCTTC. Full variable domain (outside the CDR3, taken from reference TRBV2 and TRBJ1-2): EPEVTQTPSHQVTQMGQEVILRCVPISNHLYFYWYRQILGQKVEFLVSFYNNEISEKSEIFDDQFSVERPDGSNFTLKIRSTKLEDSAMYFCASSERRPAYYGYTFGSGTRLTVV.

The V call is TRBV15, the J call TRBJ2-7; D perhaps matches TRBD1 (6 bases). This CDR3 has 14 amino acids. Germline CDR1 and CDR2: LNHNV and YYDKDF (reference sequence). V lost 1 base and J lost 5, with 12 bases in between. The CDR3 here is CATSRGDTLDEQYF. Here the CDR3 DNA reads TGTGCCACCAGCAGAGGGGACACCCTTGACGAGCAGTACTTC.

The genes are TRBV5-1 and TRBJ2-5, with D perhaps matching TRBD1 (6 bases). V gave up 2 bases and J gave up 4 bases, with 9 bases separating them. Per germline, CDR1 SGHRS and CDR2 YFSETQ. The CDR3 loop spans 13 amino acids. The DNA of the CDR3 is TGCGCCAGCAGCTTTACAGGGACAGAGACCCAGTACTTC. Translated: CASSFTGTETQYF. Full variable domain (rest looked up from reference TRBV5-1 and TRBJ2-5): KAGVTQTPRYLIKTRGQQVTLSCSPISGHRSVSWYQQTPGQGLQFLFEYFSETQRNKGNFPGRFSGRQFSNSRSEMNVSTLELGDSALYLCASSFTGTETQYFGPGTRLLVL.

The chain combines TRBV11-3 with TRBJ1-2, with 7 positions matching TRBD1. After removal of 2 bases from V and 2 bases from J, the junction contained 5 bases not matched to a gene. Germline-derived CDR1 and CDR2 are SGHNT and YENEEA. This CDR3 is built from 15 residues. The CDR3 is CASSLTQGDNYGYTF. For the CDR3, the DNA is TGTGCCAGCAGCTTAACCCAGGGGGACAACTATGGCTACACCTTC.

The CDR3 loop reads CASSYSGRGARTAFF. In DNA form, the CDR3 reads TGTGCCAGCAGTTACTCGGGACGGGGGGCGAGGACGGCTTTCTTT. This chain joins TRBV6-5 and TRBJ1-1; D is possibly TRBD1 (6 bases). Trimming took 0 bases from V and 11 from J, leaving 19 bases between them. This CDR3 has 15 amino acids. CDR1 is MNHEY, CDR2 SVGAGI, per germline.